The rows below give T cell receptor beta chains drawn from one sample of a study of T cells in Graves' hyperthyroidism and ophthalmopathy. MiXCR was run by TCRdb on the multiplex PCR reads, yielding one entry per CDR3 protein. The sample lists nearly 110,000 distinct CDR3 sequences; roughly 15% were seen once. Material: blood. These TCRs come from a woman between 45 and 65 years old with Graves' hyperthyroidism. Both conserved end residues are part of each CDR3. D genes are given only for firm matches. The size entry is marked missing in some rows and otherwise reads once, few, many or a size class.

clone size: many; V gene: TRBV30; J gene: TRBJ2-2; D gene: TRBD2; CDR3 DNA: TGTGCCTGGAGTGCCCCCGGGACTAGCGGGAGGGCCAGCGGGGAGCTGTTTTTT; CDR3 protein: CAWSAPGTSGRASGELFF
clone size: .; V gene: TRBV19; J gene: TRBJ1-5; D gene: TRBD1; CDR3 DNA: TGTGCCAGTAGTGTTGGACAGGCCTTTCAGCCCCAGCATTTT; CDR3 protein: CASSVGQAFQPQHF
clone size: many; V gene: TRBV3-1; J gene: TRBJ2-1; D gene: TRBD2; CDR3 DNA: TGTGCCAGCAGCCAAGATCTGGGACTAGCCTACAATGAGCAGTTCTTC; CDR3 protein: CASSQDLGLAYNEQFF
clone size: many; V gene: TRBV28; J gene: TRBJ1-5; D gene: .; CDR3 DNA: TGTGCCAGCAGAGGGAGTGGAAACAATCAGCCCCAGCATTTT; CDR3 protein: CASRGSGNNQPQHF
clone size: many; V gene: TRBV25-1; J gene: TRBJ2-2; D gene: .; CDR3 DNA: TGTGCCAGCAGTTCCGGCTTCGGGGAGCTGTTTTTT; CDR3 protein: CASSSGFGELFF
clone size: .; V gene: TRBV11-3; J gene: TRBJ2-1; D gene: TRBD2; CDR3 DNA: TGTGCCAGCAGTTACCGACTAGCGGCTGTCGATGAGCAGTTCTTC; CDR3 protein: CASSYRLAAVDEQFF
clone size: many; V gene: TRBV18; J gene: TRBJ1-2; D gene: TRBD1; CDR3 DNA: TGTGCCAGCTCACCCGGACAGGCCCGCCTGGGCTACACCTTC; CDR3 protein: CASSPGQARLGYTF
clone size: many; V gene: TRBV29-1; J gene: TRBJ2-3; D gene: .; CDR3 DNA: TGCAGCGTTGTCCAGCGGAACACAGATACGCAGTATTTT; CDR3 protein: CSVVQRNTDTQYF
clone size: .; V gene: TRBV6-9; J gene: TRBJ2-1; D gene: TRBD2; CDR3 DNA: TGTGCCAGCAGTTACATAGCGGGAGGGCCCTCCTACAATGAGCAGTTCTTC; CDR3 protein: CASSYIAGGPSYNEQFF
clone size: many; V gene: TRBV3-1; J gene: TRBJ2-5; D gene: TRBD1; CDR3 DNA: TGTGCCAGCAGCCCCGGGACAGGCACGACACAAGAGACCCAGTACTTC; CDR3 protein: CASSPGTGTTQETQYF
clone size: many; V gene: TRBV5-5; J gene: TRBJ2-1; D gene: .; CDR3 DNA: TGTGCCATGATTCTGTATCGTAACAATGAGCAGTTCTTC; CDR3 protein: CAMILYRNNEQFF
clone size: .; V gene: TRBV29-1; J gene: TRBJ1-3; D gene: .; CDR3 DNA: TGCAGCGTTGGGCTGGCTGGAAACACCATATATTTT; CDR3 protein: CSVGLAGNTIYF
clone size: many; V gene: TRBV29-1; J gene: TRBJ2-3; D gene: .; CDR3 DNA: TGCAGCGTTGAACTCTCTTTCGCCGGGACTCCAACTAGCACAGATACGCAGTATTTT; CDR3 protein: CSVELSFAGTPTSTDTQYF
clone size: many; V gene: TRBV28; J gene: TRBJ2-3; D gene: .; CDR3 DNA: TGTGCCAGCAGTTTAGGGGGTCGGCCAGATACGCAGTATTTT; CDR3 protein: CASSLGGRPDTQYF
clone size: .; V gene: TRBV4-2; J gene: TRBJ1-3; D gene: .; CDR3 DNA: TGTGCCAGCAGCCCAGCAGCAGGAGATGGAAACACCATATATTTT; CDR3 protein: CASSPAAGDGNTIYF
clone size: many; V gene: TRBV7-2; J gene: TRBJ2-2; D gene: .; CDR3 DNA: TGTGCCAGCAGCTTAGCGGTCGGGGAGCTGTTTTTT; CDR3 protein: CASSLAVGELFF
clone size: many; V gene: TRBV24-1; J gene: TRBJ2-3; D gene: .; CDR3 DNA: TGTGCCACCAGTGAACAAGTTGCAGATACGCAGTATTTT; CDR3 protein: CATSEQVADTQYF
clone size: many; V gene: TRBV5-1; J gene: TRBJ1-1; D gene: .; CDR3 DNA: TGCGCCAACAGCTTCGGGGGGGCTAGGACTGAAGCTTTCTTT; CDR3 protein: CANSFGGARTEAFF
clone size: many; V gene: TRBV19; J gene: TRBJ2-6; D gene: .; CDR3 DNA: TGTGCCAGTAGCTCGGGACGCTACTCTGGGGCCAACGTCCTGACTTTC; CDR3 protein: CASSSGRYSGANVLTF
clone size: .; V gene: TRBV11-2; J gene: TRBJ2-1; D gene: TRBD2; CDR3 DNA: TGTGCCAGCAGCTCGGGACTAGCGGGAGGGAGGTCGCTAATGCATGAGCAGTTCTTC; CDR3 protein: CASSSGLAGGRSLMHEQFF
clone size: many; V gene: TRBV5-1; J gene: TRBJ2-5; D gene: .; CDR3 DNA: TGCGCCAGCAGCCGGACGAATCAAGAGACCCAGTACTTC; CDR3 protein: CASSRTNQETQYF
clone size: few; V gene: TRBV7-8; J gene: TRBJ2-1; D gene: TRBD2; CDR3 DNA: TGTGCCAGCAGCCCGAGGACTAGCGGGCCACTCAATGAGCAGTTCTTC; CDR3 protein: CASSPRTSGPLNEQFF
clone size: many; V gene: TRBV2; J gene: TRBJ2-5; D gene: .; CDR3 DNA: TGTGCCAGCACCCTCGGTGGGAAGTGGGAGACCCAGTACTTC; CDR3 protein: CASTLGGKWETQYF
clone size: many; V gene: TRBV20-1; J gene: TRBJ1-2; D gene: .; CDR3 DNA: TGCAGTGCTACGCCTCGGGGCAGGCGCCCTGCTAACTATGGCTACACCTTC; CDR3 protein: CSATPRGRRPANYGYTF
clone size: many; V gene: TRBV7-9; J gene: TRBJ2-3; D gene: .; CDR3 DNA: TGTGCCAGCAGCTTACCGGGACTGGGAACAGATACGCAGTATTTT; CDR3 protein: CASSLPGLGTDTQYF
clone size: many; V gene: TRBV18; J gene: TRBJ2-1; D gene: .; CDR3 DNA: TGTGCCAGCTCACCTTCGGGACCCAGGAACAATGAGCAGTTCTTC; CDR3 protein: CASSPSGPRNNEQFF
clone size: many; V gene: TRBV20-1; J gene: TRBJ2-3; D gene: TRBD2; CDR3 DNA: TGCAGTGCTAGAAAAATGGGCGGGAGTGGGGCAGATACGCAGTATTTT; CDR3 protein: CSARKMGGSGADTQYF
clone size: many; V gene: TRBV30; J gene: TRBJ1-1; D gene: TRBD1; CDR3 DNA: TGTGCCTGGAGTTTAAGAAGGGGGCTAGCTGAAGCTTTCTTT; CDR3 protein: CAWSLRRGLAEAFF
clone size: many; V gene: TRBV3-1; J gene: TRBJ2-6; D gene: .; CDR3 DNA: TGTGCCAGCAGCCACAGGGGGGCCAACGTCCTGACTTTC; CDR3 protein: CASSHRGANVLTF
clone size: many; V gene: TRBV12-3/TRBV12-4; J gene: TRBJ1-2; D gene: .; CDR3 DNA: TGTGCCAGCACCCTGGGGGTCGGCTACACCTTC; CDR3 protein: CASTLGVGYTF
clone size: .; V gene: TRBV5-6; J gene: TRBJ2-2; D gene: .; CDR3 DNA: TGTGCCAGCAGTTGGGACATCAACACCGGGGAGCTGTTTTTT; CDR3 protein: CASSWDINTGELFF
clone size: many; V gene: TRBV12-3/TRBV12-4; J gene: TRBJ1-2; D gene: .; CDR3 DNA: TGTGCCAGCAGGGACAGCAGTGGCTACACCTTC; CDR3 protein: CASRDSSGYTF
clone size: many; V gene: TRBV6-2/TRBV6-3; J gene: TRBJ2-3; D gene: .; CDR3 DNA: TGTGCCAGCAGTTACTCACAGACCACAGATACGCAGTATTTT; CDR3 protein: CASSYSQTTDTQYF
clone size: many; V gene: TRBV28; J gene: TRBJ2-6; D gene: TRBD1; CDR3 DNA: TGTGCCACCTTCCGGGACAGGGGGAACGGGGCCAACGTCCTGACTTTC; CDR3 protein: CATFRDRGNGANVLTF
clone size: many; V gene: TRBV16; J gene: TRBJ2-1; D gene: .; CDR3 DNA: TGTGCCAGCAGCCCATACGAGGCTAGGAATGAGCAGTTCTTC; CDR3 protein: CASSPYEARNEQFF
clone size: few; V gene: TRBV7-8; J gene: TRBJ2-2; D gene: TRBD1; CDR3 DNA: TGTGCCAGCTCGAGGGGGCGTACGAACACCGGGGAGCTGTTTTTT; CDR3 protein: CASSRGRTNTGELFF
clone size: few; V gene: TRBV29-1; J gene: TRBJ2-1; D gene: .; CDR3 DNA: TGCAGCGTTGTGGGCGGCTCCTACAATGAGCAGTTCTTC; CDR3 protein: CSVVGGSYNEQFF
clone size: many; V gene: TRBV28; J gene: TRBJ2-1; D gene: .; CDR3 DNA: TGTGCCAGCCAGCTAGAGAGGGGCTACAATGAGCAGTTCTTC; CDR3 protein: CASQLERGYNEQFF
clone size: many; V gene: TRBV7-9; J gene: TRBJ1-4; D gene: .; CDR3 DNA: TGTGCCAGCAGCGGAAATGAAAAACTGTTTTTT; CDR3 protein: CASSGNEKLFF
clone size: .; V gene: TRBV28; J gene: TRBJ2-3; D gene: .; CDR3 DNA: TGTGCCAGCAGTTTGAACGGGAGAGTGGATACGCAGTATTTT; CDR3 protein: CASSLNGRVDTQYF
clone size: many; V gene: TRBV5-1; J gene: TRBJ2-1; D gene: .; CDR3 DNA: TGCGCCAGCAGCTTGGGGGCGGTTGAGCAGTTCTTC; CDR3 protein: CASSLGAVEQFF
clone size: few; V gene: TRBV20-1; J gene: TRBJ2-5; D gene: TRBD2; CDR3 DNA: TGCAGTGCTAGAACGCCCCCCAGACTAGCACAAGAGACCCAGTACTTC; CDR3 protein: CSARTPPRLAQETQYF
clone size: many; V gene: TRBV28; J gene: TRBJ1-1; D gene: .; CDR3 DNA: TGTGCCAGCAGTACGGGCGGGAGACCGACTGAAGCTTTCTTT; CDR3 protein: CASSTGGRPTEAFF
clone size: many; V gene: TRBV10-3; J gene: TRBJ2-3; D gene: TRBD2; CDR3 DNA: TGTGCCATCAGTGAGTCGACCCGGACTAGCGAGACAGATACGCAGTATTTT; CDR3 protein: CAISESTRTSETDTQYF
clone size: .; V gene: TRBV11-2; J gene: TRBJ2-3; D gene: TRBD2; CDR3 DNA: TGTGCCAGCAGCTCGGGACTAGCGGGAATAGATACGCAGTATTTT; CDR3 protein: CASSSGLAGIDTQYF
clone size: many; V gene: TRBV12-3/TRBV12-4; J gene: TRBJ2-1; D gene: .; CDR3 DNA: TGTGCCAGCAGCAAAGTTTGGGATGAGCAGTTCTTC; CDR3 protein: CASSKVWDEQFF
clone size: many; V gene: TRBV10-3; J gene: TRBJ1-2; D gene: TRBD1; CDR3 DNA: TGTGCCATCAGTGTAGACAGGGACCCATATGGCTACACCTTC; CDR3 protein: CAISVDRDPYGYTF
clone size: .; V gene: TRBV5-1; J gene: TRBJ2-1; D gene: TRBD2; CDR3 DNA: TGCGCCAGCAGTCTAGCGGTAAATGCTCGGGACAATGAGCAGTTCTTC; CDR3 protein: CASSLAVNARDNEQFF
clone size: many; V gene: TRBV18; J gene: TRBJ2-7; D gene: .; CDR3 DNA: TGTGCCAGCTCAGCAGACGAGGGTCTGGAGCAGTACTTC; CDR3 protein: CASSADEGLEQYF